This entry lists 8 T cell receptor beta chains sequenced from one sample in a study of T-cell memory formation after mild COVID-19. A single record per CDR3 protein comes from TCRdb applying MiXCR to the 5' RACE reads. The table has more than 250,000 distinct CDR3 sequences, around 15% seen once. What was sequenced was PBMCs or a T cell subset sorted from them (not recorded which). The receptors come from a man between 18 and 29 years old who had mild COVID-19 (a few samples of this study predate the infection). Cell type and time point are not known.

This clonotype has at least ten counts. CDR3 nucleotide sequence: TGCGCCAGCAGCCAAGGCCGCACTAGCGGGGGGGCCATTTGGGATACGCAGTATTTT. Translating it yields CASSQGRTSGGAIWDTQYF. The genes are TRBV4-1 and TRBJ2-3; TRBD2 agrees at 13 bases. From germline, CDR1 is MGHRA and CDR2 YSYEKL. This CDR3 has 19 residues. With 1 base clipped from V and 6 bases from J, the junction kept 13 bases outside the gene matches.

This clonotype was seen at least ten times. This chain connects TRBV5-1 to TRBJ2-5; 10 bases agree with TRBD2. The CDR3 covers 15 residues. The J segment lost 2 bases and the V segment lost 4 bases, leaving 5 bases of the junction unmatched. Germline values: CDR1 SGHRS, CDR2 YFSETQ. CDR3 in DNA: TGCGCCAGCAGCCTATGGACTAGCGGACAAGAGACCCAGTACTTC. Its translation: CASSLWTSGQETQYF. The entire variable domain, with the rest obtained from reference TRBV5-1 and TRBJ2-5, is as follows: KAGVTQTPRYLIKTRGQQVTLSCSPISGHRSVSWYQQTPGQGLQFLFEYFSETQRNKGNFPGRFSGRQFSNSRSEMNVSTLELGDSALYLCASSLWTSGQETQYFGPGTRLLVL.

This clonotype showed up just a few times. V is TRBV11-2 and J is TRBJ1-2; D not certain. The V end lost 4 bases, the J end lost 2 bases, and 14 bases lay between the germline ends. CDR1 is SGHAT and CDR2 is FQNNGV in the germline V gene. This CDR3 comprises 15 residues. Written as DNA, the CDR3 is TGTGCCAGCAGCTCAATTTCTGACCGAAACTATGGCTACACCTTC. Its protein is CASSSISDRNYGYTF.

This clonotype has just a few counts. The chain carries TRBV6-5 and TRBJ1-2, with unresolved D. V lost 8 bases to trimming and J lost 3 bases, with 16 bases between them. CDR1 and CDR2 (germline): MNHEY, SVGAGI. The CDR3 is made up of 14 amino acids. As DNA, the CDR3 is TGTGCCAGCGCCCATGAATCGGGCTACTATGGCTACACCTTC. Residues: CASAHESGYYGYTF.

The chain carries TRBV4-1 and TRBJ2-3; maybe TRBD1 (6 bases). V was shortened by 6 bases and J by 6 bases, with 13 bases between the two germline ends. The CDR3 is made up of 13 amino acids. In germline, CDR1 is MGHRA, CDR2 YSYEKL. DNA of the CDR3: TGCGCCAGCAGGACAGGACCGGAGGATACGCAGTATTTT. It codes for CASRTGPEDTQYF.

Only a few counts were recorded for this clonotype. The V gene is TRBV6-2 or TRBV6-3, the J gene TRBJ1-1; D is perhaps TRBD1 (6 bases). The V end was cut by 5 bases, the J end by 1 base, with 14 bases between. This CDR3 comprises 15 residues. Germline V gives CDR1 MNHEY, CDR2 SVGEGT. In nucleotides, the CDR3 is TGTGCCAGCAGTACCCTAGACAGGCCGAACACTGAAGCTTTCTTT. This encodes CASSTLDRPNTEAFF.

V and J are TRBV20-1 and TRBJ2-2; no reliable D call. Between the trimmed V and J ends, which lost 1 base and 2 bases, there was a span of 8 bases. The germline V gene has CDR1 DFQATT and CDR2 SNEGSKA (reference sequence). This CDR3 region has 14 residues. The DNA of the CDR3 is TGCAGTGCTAGAGGCCGGTCAAACACCGGGGAGCTGTTTTTT. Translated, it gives CSARGRSNTGELFF.

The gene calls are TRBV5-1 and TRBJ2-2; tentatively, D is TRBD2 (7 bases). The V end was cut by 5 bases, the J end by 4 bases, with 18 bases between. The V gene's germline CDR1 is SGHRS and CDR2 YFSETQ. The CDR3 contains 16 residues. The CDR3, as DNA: TGCGCCAGCAGTCGGGGGGCCGGGACCAGCACCGGGGAGCTGTTTTTT. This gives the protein CASSRGAGTSTGELFF. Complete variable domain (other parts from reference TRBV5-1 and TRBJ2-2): KAGVTQTPRYLIKTRGQQVTLSCSPISGHRSVSWYQQTPGQGLQFLFEYFSETQRNKGNFPGRFSGRQFSNSRSEMNVSTLELGDSALYLCASSRGAGTSTGELFFGEGSRLTVL.